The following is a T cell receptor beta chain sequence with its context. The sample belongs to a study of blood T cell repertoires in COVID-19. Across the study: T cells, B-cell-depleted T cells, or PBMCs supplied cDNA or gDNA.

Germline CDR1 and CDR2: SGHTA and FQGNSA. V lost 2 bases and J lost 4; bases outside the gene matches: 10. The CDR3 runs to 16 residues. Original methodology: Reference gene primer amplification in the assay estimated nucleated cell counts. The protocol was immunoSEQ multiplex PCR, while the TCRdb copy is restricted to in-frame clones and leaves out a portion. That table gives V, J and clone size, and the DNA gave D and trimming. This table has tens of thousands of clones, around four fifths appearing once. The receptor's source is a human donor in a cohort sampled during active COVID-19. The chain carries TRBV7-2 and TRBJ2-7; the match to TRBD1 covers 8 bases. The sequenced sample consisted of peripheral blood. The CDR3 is CASSLQGRGRSYEQYF. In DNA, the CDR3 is TGTGCCAGCAGCTTACAAGGCAGGGGGCGAAGTTACGAGCAGTACTTC.